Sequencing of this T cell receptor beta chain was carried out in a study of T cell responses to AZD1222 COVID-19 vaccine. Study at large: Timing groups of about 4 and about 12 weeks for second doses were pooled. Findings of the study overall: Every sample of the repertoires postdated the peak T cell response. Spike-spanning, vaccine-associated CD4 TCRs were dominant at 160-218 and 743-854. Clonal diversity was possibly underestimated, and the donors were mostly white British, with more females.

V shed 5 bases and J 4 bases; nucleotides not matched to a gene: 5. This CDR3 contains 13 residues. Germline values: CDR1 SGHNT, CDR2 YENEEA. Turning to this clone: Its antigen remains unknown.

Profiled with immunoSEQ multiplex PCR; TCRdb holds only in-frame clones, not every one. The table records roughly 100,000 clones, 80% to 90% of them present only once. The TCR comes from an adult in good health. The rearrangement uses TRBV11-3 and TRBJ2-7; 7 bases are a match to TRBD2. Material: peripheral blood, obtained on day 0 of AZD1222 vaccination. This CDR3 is CASSPGGVYEQYF. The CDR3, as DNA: TGTGCCAGCAGCCCGGGGGGTGTATACGAGCAGTACTTC.